Below, 31 T cell receptor beta chains from the same sample are listed, as sequenced in a study of blood T cells in healthy people across ages. For the second PCR, which ran for about 7 to 11 cycles, a sample-barcoded 5' primer and a J-beta primer mix were used. TCRdb re-derived calls from the 5' RACE reads in MiXCR, one entry per CDR3 protein. The sample holds roughly 680,000 distinct CDR3 sequences; over 40% are singletons and the top ten take roughly 12%. Sequenced material: blood. Receptor source: a woman of 80 years or more in good health.

This clonotype was found many times. The gene calls are TRBV6-6 and TRBJ1-1; 7 nucleotides agree with TRBD1. The germline V gene encodes CDR1 MNHNY and CDR2 SVGAGI (reference sequence). The CDR3 consists of 16 residues. V lost 3 bases, J lost 5 bases, and 12 bases stayed unmatched. Here the CDR3 reads CASSYDRHRGYTEAFF. In nucleotides, the CDR3 is TGTGCCAGCAGTTATGATCGGCACAGGGGATATACTGAAGCTTTCTTT.

This clonotype was recorded many times. DNA of the CDR3: TGTGCCAGCCCTCCCACCTCTGCCTCGTACTTC. It is translated as CASPPTSASYF. This rearrangement joins TRBV9 to TRBJ2-7; D remains unclear. V lost 7 bases and J 12 bases, leaving 17 bases between the germline ends. The germline CDR1 and CDR2 sequences are SGDLS and YYNGEE. The CDR3 length is 11 residues.

The chain joins TRBV6-5 to TRBJ2-7, with TRBD1 identical over 7 bases. The V segment lost 5 bases and the J segment 1 base; nucleotides outside the gene matches: 2. Germline loops: CDR1 MNHEY, CDR2 SVGAGI. The CDR3 length is 13 residues. The CDR3 DNA is TGTGCCAGCAGTGCGGACAGGTCCTACGAGCAGTACTTC. This sequence encodes CASSADRSYEQYF.

V and J are TRBV20-1 and TRBJ2-4, with 11 bases matching TRBD2. Germline loops: CDR1 DFQATT, CDR2 SNEGSKA (reference sequence). CDR3 length equals 17 residues. V trimming: 7 bases; J trimming: 0 bases; junction bases outside the gene matches: 11. The CDR3 protein is CSVEIAGGSLAKNIQYF. CDR3 DNA: TGCAGTGTAGAAATAGCGGGGGGGTCGTTAGCCAAAAACATTCAGTACTTC.

The chain joins TRBV12-3 or TRBV12-4 to TRBJ2-3, with 8 bases that match TRBD2. Germline trimming cut 0 bases from V and 4 bases from J; bases unmatched to any gene: 9. CDR3 length equals 17 residues. CDR3 amino acids: CASSLARTSISADTQYF. CDR3 coding DNA: TGTGCCAGCAGTTTAGCGCGGACTAGCATTAGCGCAGATACGCAGTATTTT.

This clonotype has only a few counts. Mismatch with germline at one junction end may stem from a read error. The chain is built from TRBV7-9 and TRBJ2-7; TRBD1 might be the D (6 bases). Germline V gene data show CDR1 as SEHNR and CDR2 as FQNEAQ (reference sequence). The CDR3 is 13 amino acids. CDR3 loop: CASSLGSGDEQYF. The CDR3 nucleotides are TGTGCCAGCAGTTTAGGGTCAGGGGATGAGCAGTACTTC.

This clonotype was observed a handful of times. V is TRBV6-1 and J is TRBJ2-7; TRBD1 matches 10 bases. The J call may be wrong; the DNA end is better matched by TRBJ2-4. CDR1 and CDR2 from the germline V gene are MNHNS and SASEGT. The CDR3 is 16 residues long. The CDR3 protein is CASSEWGQGFRNIQYF. The CDR3 bases are TGTGCCAGCAGTGAATGGGGACAGGGGTTTCGGAACATTCAGTACTTC.

The chain uses TRBV6-5 and TRBJ2-7; TRBD2 aligns across 7 bases. After removal of 0 bases from V and 1 base from J, the junction contained 15 bases not matched to a gene. CDR3 length equals 19 residues. Germline-derived CDR1 and CDR2 are MNHEY and SVGAGI. DNA for the CDR3: TGTGCCAGCAGTTACTCGAGCAGGGCAAAGCGGGATTCTTCCTACGAGCAGTACTTC. Translating it yields CASSYSSRAKRDSSYEQYF.

This clonotype was recorded once. The rearrangement joins TRBV29-1 to TRBJ2-1; 8 bases line up with TRBD1. J was trimmed by 0 bases and V by 7 bases; bases with no gene match: 5. CDR3 size: 14 residues. Germline assignment: CDR1 SQVTM and CDR2 ANQGSEA. Here the CDR3 DNA reads TGCAGCGGCTACGACAGGGGCTCCTACAATGAGCAGTTCTTC. Translating it yields CSGYDRGSYNEQFF.

Details on this clonotype: A much larger clone lies one base from this, so it may be a read error. This chain links TRBV29-1 with TRBJ2-1; 8 bases are shared with TRBD2. CDR3 length: 13 residues. In germline, CDR1 is SQVTM, CDR2 ANQGSEA. V shed 3 bases and J 6 bases; nucleotides not matched to a gene: 4. CDR3 coding DNA: TGCAGCGTTGAGCCAGCGGGGGCCAATGAGCAGTTCTTC. Protein product: CSVEPAGANEQFF.

V usage is TRBV18 and J usage is TRBJ2-7; unclear D gene. Per germline, CDR1 KGHSH and CDR2 LQKENI. This CDR3 comprises 13 residues. V lost 5 bases to trimming and J lost 10 bases, with 18 bases between them. CDR3 nucleotides: TGTGCCAGCTCATCCGATCTCCAAGAGATCCAGTACTTC. Encoded protein: CASSSDLQEIQYF.

In the case of this clonotype: A read error may explain this, as a much larger clone is one base away. The V gene is TRBV29-1, the J gene TRBJ2-3; D could derive from TRBD1 or TRBD2 (5 bases each). The V gene lost 6 bases and the J gene lost 1 base, with 17 bases spanning the gap. The CDR3 loop spans 15 amino acids. Germline CDR1 SQVTM, CDR2 ANQGSEA. The CDR3 nucleotides read TGCAGCGTGGAGGATGGGGCAGCGGGCACAGATACGCAGTATTTT. As protein: CSVEDGAAGTDTQYF.

The chain couples TRBV3-1 to TRBJ2-1, with 8 positions matching TRBD1. Germline V gene sequence: CDR1 LGHDT, CDR2 YNNKEL (reference sequence). The length of the CDR3 is 15 residues. Trimming cost V 4 bases and J 5 bases; bases outside gene matches: 7. CDR3 nucleotide sequence: TGTGCCAGCAGCCTACCCGACAGGGGCCACAATGAGCAGTTCTTC. It is translated as CASSLPDRGHNEQFF.

V usage is TRBV15 and J usage is TRBJ2-7; 10 positions match TRBD1. The CDR3 totals 15 residues. V was clipped by 4 bases and J by 4 bases; unmatched bases: 7. Per the germline V gene, CDR1 is LNHNV and CDR2 is YYDKDF (reference sequence). The DNA of the CDR3 is TGTGCCACCAGCACCGGACAGGGGGGTCGTTACGAGCAGTACTTC. It codes for CATSTGQGGRYEQYF.

The chain employs TRBV12-3 or TRBV12-4 and TRBJ2-1, with 8 nucleotides matching TRBD2. The CDR3 covers 13 residues. V trimming: 4 bases; J trimming: 6 bases; junction bases outside the gene matches: 2. DNA of the CDR3: TGTGCCAGCAGTTCCGGGGGGGCCAATGAGCAGTTCTTC. This sequence encodes CASSSGGANEQFF.

The chain has TRBV7-3 and TRBJ2-5; no clear D gene. The J call may be wrong; the DNA end is better matched by TRBJ2-7. The CDR3 extends over 13 amino acids. Germline CDR1 is SGHTA and CDR2 is FQGTGA. CDR3 DNA: TGTGCCAGCAGACCAGGAAGGTTTTTCGAGCAGTACTTC. Translating gives CASRPGRFFEQYF.

This sequence joins TRBV12-3 or TRBV12-4 and TRBJ2-1; TRBD2 aligns across 7 bases. The CDR3 covers 14 residues. With 3 bases clipped from V and 6 bases from J, the junction kept 5 bases outside the gene matches. Written as DNA, the CDR3 is TGTGCCAGCAGTTTTCGGGGCGGGGGCAATGAGCAGTTCTTC. Translation gives CASSFRGGGNEQFF.

This chain links TRBV6-6 with TRBJ1-4; 7 nucleotides line up with TRBD1. V gave up 6 bases and J gave up 4 bases; unmatched junction bases: 5. The germline CDR1 and CDR2 sequences are MNHNY and SVGAGI (reference sequence). The CDR3 is 14 residues long. CDR3 protein: CASRPGQNNEKLFF. The CDR3 DNA is TGTGCCAGCAGACCGGGACAGAATAATGAAAAACTGTTTTTT.

The chain joins TRBV7-9 to TRBJ1-2, with D perhaps TRBD1 (5 bases). V lost 0 bases and J lost 8, with 16 bases in between. This CDR3 region has 15 residues. Germline values: CDR1 SEHNR, CDR2 FQNEAQ (reference sequence). The CDR3 DNA follows: TGTGCCAGCAGCTTAGCGCGGGACCGTTTGGAGGGCTACACCTTC. It codes for CASSLARDRLEGYTF.

The chain uses TRBV2 and TRBJ2-5; the match to TRBD2 covers 9 bases. The better agreement between TRBJ2-4 and the DNA end casts doubt on the J call. Per the germline V gene, CDR1 is SNHLY and CDR2 is FYNNEI. CDR3 size: 17 residues. CDR3 DNA: TGTGCCAGCAGTGAGGGCCCAGCGGGGGGAGCCAAAAACATTCAGTACTTC. Amino acid sequence: CASSEGPAGGAKNIQYF.

A note on this clonotype: One base away lies a much larger clone, so this may be a sequencing read error. This chain connects TRBV2 to TRBJ2-1; 9 nucleotides align to TRBD2. The DNA end lines up better with TRBJ2-7; the J call may be wrong. In germline, CDR1 is SNHLY, CDR2 FYNNEI. The CDR3 is 16 amino acids. The CDR3 loop is CASSEWGGGAYNEQYF. In DNA, the CDR3 is TGTGCCAGCAGTGAATGGGGCGGGGGGGCCTACAATGAGCAGTACTTC.

This clonotype was seen at least ten times. The V and J genes are TRBV7-2 and TRBJ2-1; 8 bases agree with TRBD1. This CDR3 is 16 amino acids long. Per the germline V gene, CDR1 is SGHTA and CDR2 is FQGNSA. V lost 7 bases, J lost 2 bases, and 10 bases stayed unmatched. CDR3 protein: CASNARTGFPYNEQFF. In DNA form, the CDR3 reads TGTGCCAGCAACGCCCGGACAGGGTTCCCCTACAATGAGCAGTTCTTC.

The chain has TRBV7-9 and TRBJ1-5, with 9 bases lining up with TRBD1. V trimming: 3 bases; J trimming: 2 bases; junction bases outside the gene matches: 5. Germline assignment: CDR1 SEHNR and CDR2 FQNEAQ (reference sequence). The CDR3 has 16 residues. The CDR3 DNA sequence: TGTGCCAGCAGCTTGGGACAGGGATCCGGCAATCAGCCCCAGCATTTT. Its translation is CASSLGQGSGNQPQHF.

The gene calls are TRBV12-3 or TRBV12-4 and TRBJ2-3; TRBD1 aligns across 8 bases. The CDR3 extends over 13 amino acids. Trimming removed 8 bases from V and 4 bases from J; junction bases left unmatched: 5. Here the CDR3 reads CASGRGQADTQYF. DNA of the CDR3: TGTGCCAGCGGCAGGGGGCAAGCAGATACGCAGTATTTT.

On this clonotype: A read error is possible here, since a much larger clone lies one base away. The chain employs TRBV27 and TRBJ2-3; 12 bases line up with TRBD2. The CDR3 is 15 residues long. Germline CDR1 and CDR2: MNHEY and SMNVEV (reference sequence). The DNA for the CDR3 is TGTGTCAGCACCGGACTAGCGGGATTCACAGATACGCAGTATTTT. Translated, it gives CVSTGLAGFTDTQYF.

V gene TRBV27 combines with J gene TRBJ1-1; possibly TRBD1 for D (5 bases). V lost 6 bases, J lost 5 bases, and 10 bases lay in between. The CDR3 runs to 12 residues. CDR1 is MNHEY, CDR2 SMNVEV, per germline (reference sequence). CDR3 bases: TGTGCCAGCAGACGGGGGATTACTGAAGCTTTCTTT. Its translation is CASRRGITEAFF.

In this sample, this clonotype turned up a few times. This chain joins TRBV24-1 and TRBJ1-1; D gene ambiguous. The CDR3 has 11 residues. V lost 8 bases and J lost 0, with 3 bases in between. CDR1 is KGHDR, CDR2 SFDVKD, per germline. CDR3 protein: CATMVNTEAFF. In DNA form, the CDR3 reads TGTGCCACCATGGTGAACACTGAAGCTTTCTTT.

The chain couples TRBV9 to TRBJ1-2; D ambiguous. V was trimmed by 0 bases and J by 5 bases, leaving 14 bases between them. Germline assignment: CDR1 SGDLS and CDR2 YYNGEE. The CDR3 contains 15 residues. CDR3 in DNA: TGTGCCAGCAGCGTAGAATCCTCGGGCCAATATGGCTACACCTTC. Its protein product is CASSVESSGQYGYTF.

In this sample, this clonotype turned up once. The rearrangement uses TRBV6-5 and TRBJ2-7; the D is unclear. V was cut by 6 bases and J by 3 bases, with 12 bases left in between. The V gene's germline CDR1 is MNHEY and CDR2 SVGAGI. The CDR3 is 13 residues long. CDR3 residues: CASRRSADYEQYF. In DNA, the CDR3 is TGTGCCAGCAGAAGGTCGGCGGACTACGAGCAGTACTTC.

A note on this clonotype: Being one base from a much bigger clone, this may be a read error. V is TRBV5-6 and J is TRBJ2-1; D perhaps matches TRBD2 (7 bases). CDR3 size: 17 residues. Trimming stripped 4 bases from V and 5 bases from J, with 22 bases between. Looked up from germline, CDR1 is SGHDT and CDR2 is YYEEEE. In nucleotides, the CDR3 is TGTGCCAGCAGCGGAGGACGGGGGGCGGGCAAGGACAATGAGCAGTTCTTC. Encoded protein: CASSGGRGAGKDNEQFF.

In this sample, this clonotype turned up a few times. This rearrangement joins TRBV27 to TRBJ2-2, with a weak D call TRBD1 (5 bases). Germline CDR1 MNHEY, CDR2 SMNVEV (reference sequence). The CDR3 covers 15 residues. V was cut by 6 bases and J by 4 bases, with 15 bases left in between. CDR3 residues: CASRLNRGTTGELFF. DNA for the CDR3: TGTGCCAGCAGACTCAATAGGGGTACCACCGGGGAGCTGTTTTTT.